This T cell receptor delta chain was captured by sequencing in a study of γδ T cells in repeated Plasmodium falciparum infection (dated by TCRdb to about 2021). Background for the entire study: The natural-infection arm enrolled Malian children exposed to intense seasonal malaria transmission, compared against age and gender matched Australian children. A few malaria-naive U.S. adults underwent four controlled human malaria infections by bites from P. falciparum NF54-infected Anopheles stephensi mosquitoes over about 630 days. Samples from controlled-infection subjects were taken at baseline, right before selected infections, and 21 days after each infection. Malian gammadelta TCR repertoires were analysed cross-sectionally during no-transmission periods and longitudinally across acute febrile malaria episodes. The study looked at how repeated Plasmodium falciparum infection shapes the human gammadelta T cell repertoire, using both natural infection in Mali and controlled human malaria infection.

CDR1 and CDR2 (GEAIGNYY, EKD) derive from the germline V gene. The CDR3 contains 19 residues, cysteine and phenylalanine counted. Of the read, only the CDR3 DNA is kept; its 57 bases are in frame from base 1. The germline V and J ends show losses of 1 base and 1 base respectively, and no gene match explains 14 bases of the junction. This clone was detected only a few times. The antigen it binds to is not known. TCRdb has a much larger clone's protein, which differs at residue 13 from the translation of this DNA, likely because of a read error; what is shown is the protein translated from the DNA. For bulk TCR repertoire analysis, Vgamma9/Vdelta2+ and Vdelta2-negative gammadelta T cell populations were flow-sorted out of peripheral blood mononuclear cells. The study at large found these results: Vgamma9/Vdelta2+ TCR repertoires showed a highly stable polyclonal repertoire over time and infection, with many inter-individual overlapping TCRgamma sequences. The controlled-infection cohort was small, limiting analysis of inter-individual variability in gammadelta T cell responses. Generalizability was limited because the Malian cohort came from a small rural village made up predominantly of one ethnic group. Compared with the repertoires of Australian children, the Vdelta2-negative gammadelta TCR repertoires of Malian children appeared more clonally expanded, less diverse and less shared. In Vdelta2-negative, largely Vdelta1+, gammadelta TCR repertoires, repeated controlled infections appeared to drive waves of new clonotype selection.

The library was prepared using multiplex PCR. The data were produced on an Illumina MiSeq. From each sorted gammadelta T cell sample, both TCR gamma (TRG) and TCR delta (TRD) chains were sequenced. On the authors' methods: The repertoire analyses used clonotype tree plots, the accumulated frequency of the top 20 clonotypes, and diversity index (DI) and D75 metrics. TCRdb reran clone calling on the public reads with CATT; rows sharing one DNA sequence were then combined. Here the V and J calls rest on TCRdb's processing, not on the authors' analysis. This sample is represented by over 90,000 delta-chain clones; more than 0.85% of them were singletons. The ten largest clones capture 9.6% of the sample.

Source material: gamma-delta T cells from blood. This sequence uses TRDV2 and TRDJ1; the junction holds 10 bases that match TRDD3. This receptor was taken from a pool of human donors (malaria-infected and uninfected, not separated). The CDR3 region has the sequence CACDTISTGGFISTDKLIF. The DNA sequence is TGTGCCTGTGACACGATTAGTACTGGGGGATTTATATCCACCGATAAACTCATCTTT.